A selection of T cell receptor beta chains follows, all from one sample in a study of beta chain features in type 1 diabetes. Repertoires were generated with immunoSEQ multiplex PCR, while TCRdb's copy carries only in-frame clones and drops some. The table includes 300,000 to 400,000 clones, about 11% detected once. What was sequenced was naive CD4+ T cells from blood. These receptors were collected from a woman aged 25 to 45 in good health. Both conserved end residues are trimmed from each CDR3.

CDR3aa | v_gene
ASSTGLAGEGETQY | TRBV7-9
ASGLVELGRDTGELF | TRBV12-5
ASSYRTGATYNEQF | TRBV7-2
ASSSRTRTLYEQY | TRBV28
ASSRTSGDYNEQF | TRBV7-7
ASSLVAGSDNEQF | TRBV5-6
ASSPKAGQGDEKLF | TRBV4-2
ASSPPSGRRRETQY | TRBV4-2
ASSPRLLTSGTYEQY | TRBV18
ASSLARAGANVLT | TRBV5-1
ASSHPPASGKDTQY | TRBV4-1
ASSQKGPEQY | TRBV7-9
AWSPRGQLSGANVLT | TRBV30
ASSHRGGGRSTGELF | TRBV4-3
ASSALAGPYNEQF | TRBV11-1
ASSLRTSGPGELF | TRBV9
ASRTGVDYGYT | TRBV5-1
ASIPGERVMQETQY | TRBV7-9
ASSLVAGGYEQY | TRBV5-1
ASSRGLAGGNEQF | TRBV7-9
AWSVRRPTDTQY | TRBV30
ASSPSGRSGYT | TRBV5-1
ASSWMPDRASGYT | TRBV5-1
ASSLGTGGPGDTQY | TRBV7-2
ASSRHESSYNEQF | TRBV7-9
ASSFSLTQF | TRBV7-8
ASSDYRGPYEQY | TRBV6-5
ASSSQSYEQY | TRBV2
ASTLTGNTEAF | TRBV6-6
ASSPPGSGANVLT | TRBV6-5
AISESNTGGRGEQY | TRBV10-3
ASSPLTGTQLAGANVLT | TRBV5-8
ASSQGVGEETQY | TRBV5-1
ASSQAPQTGVNEKLF | TRBV4-2
ASSSGTSGSVQY | TRBV7-3
ASSFLAGGEQF | TRBV5-1
SVYKNEKLF | TRBV29-1
ASSQGWRGPYEQY | TRBV4-1
ASSFSAVQETQY | TRBV27
ASSQIDRQETQY | TRBV18
ASRGTSPPTDTQY | TRBV28
ASSARYRGAGELF | TRBV7-7
ASSLGQGYGYT | TRBV7-2